The present T cell receptor (beta chain) was sequenced within a study of CD8+CD57+ T cells in acquired aplastic anemia. The wider study: The sorted CD4+ and CD8+ cells yielded an average approximately 3.2 ug of DNA.

TCR beta VDJ combinations and CDR3 sequences were profiled from genomic DNA. Via MiXCR, TCRdb re-called the reads, giving one row per CDR3 protein. The data show a few hundred thousand distinct CDR3 sequences, approximately 60% seen once. CDR1 is SEHNR and CDR2 is FQNEAQ in the germline V gene (reference sequence). CDR3 length: 15 residues. V lost 4 bases, J lost 3 bases, and 8 bases stayed unmatched. As concerns this clonotype: As yet, its antigen is unknown.

Study findings and constraints: Patients had twenty-nine CD8+ CDR3 sequences in common with controls (the shared set). Patients versus controls showed no significant CD8+ Simpson's diversity difference.

The TCR was taken from a human donor in good health. The chain employs TRBV7-9 and TRBJ2-7; TRBD1 aligns across 8 bases. Sequencing was done on a sample of sorted CD4+, CD8+, or CD8+CD57+ T cells (not recorded which) from PBMCs. CDR3 region: CASSSKRDRYYEQYF. CDR3 DNA sequence: TGTGCCAGCAGCTCCAAAAGGGACAGGTACTACGAGCAGTACTTC.